This TCR beta chain is drawn from a study of T cell responses to AZD1222 COVID-19 vaccine. Study-wide results and caveats: Nearly half of unique spike-specific TCRs reportedly avoided B.1.351 and B.1.1.7 mutated regions. Dominant at 160-218 and 743-854, vaccine-associated CD4 TCRs also spanned spike.

V was clipped by 2 bases and J by 13 bases, with 17 bases between them. Per the germline V gene, CDR1 is MDHEN and CDR2 is SYDVKM. The CDR3 has 13 amino acids. TCRdb's table, derived via immunoSEQ multiplex PCR, lists solely in-frame clones and lacks some. Found here are about 270,000 clones, around 93% of them singletons; the top ten hold roughly 0.5%. Concerning this clone: Its specificity is unknown.

The input for sequencing was peripheral blood, taken 28 days after the second AZD1222 dose. The receptor was isolated from an adult who received the AZD1222 COVID-19 vaccine. The gene calls are TRBV28 and TRBJ2-5, with D unclear. In DNA, the CDR3 is TGTGCCAGCAGTTTAGGGTTTGCGCAGGCCCGGTACTTC. This translates into CASSLGFAQARYF. The full variable domain, with the rest looked up from reference TRBV28 and TRBJ2-5, is DVKVTQSSRYLVKRTGEKVFLECVQDMDHENMFWYRQDPGLGLRLIYFSYDVKMKEKGDIPEGYSVSREKKERFSLILESASTNQTSMYLCASSLGFAQARYFGPGTRLLVL.